Given below is one TCR beta chain in context. These data originate in a study of spatial heterogeneity in lung cancer. Time point meaning: sample taken at primary tumor resection. TCRdb reanalysed the 5' RACE reads using MiXCR and keeps one entry per CDR3 protein. Altogether about 38,000 distinct CDR3 sequences are present, around 7% being singletons, with the ten largest covering roughly 28%. V lost 0 bases, J lost 7 bases, and 10 bases lay in between. Germline V CDR1 and CDR2: KGHSH, LQKENI. This CDR3 has 14 amino acids. The gene calls are TRBV18 and TRBJ2-1, with TRBD2 as a possible D gene (6 bases). Sequences were derived from PBMCs, sampled at surgery. This clonotype was sampled from a male donor with early-stage non-small cell lung cancer. The CDR3 DNA follows: TGTGCCAGCTCACCACCCGCCGGAGGGAATGAGCAGTTCTTC. Residues: CASSPPAGGNEQFF.